These 25 T cell receptor beta chains share one sample of origin, sequenced in a study of CD8 T cells in ankylosing spondylitis. TCRdb recomputed calls from the 5' RACE reads with MiXCR, one row per CDR3 protein. Here the sample spans approximately 100,000 distinct CDR3 sequences, approximately 25% being singletons. Specimen: synovial fluid, either unsorted or a sorted T cell fraction (not recorded which). Source of these receptors: a male donor with ankylosing spondylitis.

This clonotype was detected only once. The J gene is TRBJ2-5, the V gene TRBV5-6; D is possibly TRBD1 (5 bases). CDR1 and CDR2 from the germline V gene are SGHDT and YYEEEE. Deletions cut 0 bases from V and 4 bases from J, with 10 bases between. CDR3 length: 14 amino acids. In nucleotides, the CDR3 is TGTGCCAGCAGCTTGGCCGGAAGGGGAGAGACCCAGTACTTC. It codes for CASSLAGRGETQYF.

This sequence joins TRBV7-9 and TRBJ1-2; 9 bases agree with TRBD1. J was trimmed by 6 bases and V by 5 bases; bases with no gene match: 7. CDR1 is SEHNR and CDR2 is FQNEAQ in the germline V gene (reference sequence). CDR3 size: 14 residues. In DNA form, the CDR3 reads TGTGCCAGCAGCAATAAGGACAGGGGAGATGGCTACACCTTC. Translation: CASSNKDRGDGYTF.

The chain joins TRBV3-1 to TRBJ2-5, with D hard to call. This CDR3 is 14 amino acids long. Trimming shortened V by 2 bases and J by 1 base, and 8 bases separated the two germline ends. Germline CDR1 and CDR2: LGHDT and YNNKEL (reference sequence). CDR3 sequence (DNA): TGTGCCAGCAGCCAACAATCAGGCCAAGAGACCCAGTACTTC. The encoded protein is CASSQQSGQETQYF.

This clonotype was observed a handful of times. CDR3 in DNA: TGTGCCAGCAGCCCCCGGGAGTATACCTACAATGAGCAGTTCTTC. Protein sequence: CASSPREYTYNEQFF. This rearrangement joins TRBV11-2 to TRBJ2-1, with D perhaps TRBD2 (6 bases). Germline CDR1 reads SGHAT; CDR2 reads FQNNGV. V lost 5 bases and J 2 bases, leaving 13 bases between the germline ends. The CDR3 runs to 15 residues.

The chain is built from TRBV12-3 or TRBV12-4 and TRBJ1-1; D is unclear. The CDR3 has 12 amino acids. The germline V and J ends were trimmed by 3 bases and 3 bases, with 5 bases remaining between them. The CDR3 reads CASSFPYTEAFF. CDR3 DNA sequence: TGTGCCAGCAGTTTTCCCTACACTGAAGCTTTCTTT.

This clonotype was seen ten or more times. This chain connects TRBV20-1 to TRBJ1-2, with 8 bases that match TRBD1. V dropped 4 bases and J dropped 3; count of bases not matched to a gene: 13. This CDR3 has 16 amino acids. Per the germline V gene, CDR1 is DFQATT and CDR2 is SNEGSKA (reference sequence). The CDR3 loop is CSANRGQGRSDYGYTF. CDR3 nucleotides: TGCAGTGCTAACCGAGGACAGGGTAGATCGGACTATGGCTACACCTTC.

CDR3 amino acids: CSAGFWTGELFF. CDR3 sequence (DNA): TGCAGCGCAGGGTTTTGGACCGGGGAGCTGTTTTTT. This chain joins TRBV29-1 and TRBJ2-2, with D tentatively TRBD1 (5 bases). CDR1 and CDR2 from the germline V gene are SQVTM and ANQGSEA. With 7 bases removed from V and 5 bases from J, the gap between germline ends came to 11 bases. CDR3 size: 12 residues.

A few counts support this clonotype. J is TRBJ1-5 and V is TRBV4-1; tentatively, D is TRBD1 (5 bases). V was shortened by 1 base and J by 4 bases, with 17 bases between the two germline ends. This CDR3 is 17 amino acids long. Germline V gives CDR1 MGHRA, CDR2 YSYEKL. The CDR3 loop reads CASSQGAGAAPNQPQHF. The CDR3 DNA reads TGCGCCAGCAGCCAAGGAGCCGGGGCAGCTCCTAATCAGCCCCAGCATTTT.

This clonotype was counted many times. This chain joins TRBV7-9 and TRBJ2-2, with TRBD1 matching 7 bases. Losses at the gene ends were 5 bases for V and 0 bases for J; bases not matched to a gene: 9. CDR1 is SEHNR, CDR2 FQNEAQ, per germline (reference sequence). The CDR3 runs to 17 residues. Written as DNA, the CDR3 is TGTGCCAGCAGCCCCCTAGGGGGACAGCCGAACACCGGGGAGCTGTTTTTT. Its translation: CASSPLGGQPNTGELFF.

CDR3: CAIRAGTEPLYGYTF. DNA of the CDR3: TGTGCCATCAGAGCCGGGACAGAGCCCCTTTATGGCTACACCTTC. This chain links TRBV10-3 with TRBJ1-2; 7 nucleotides line up with TRBD1. The CDR3 runs 15 residues. Unmatched junction bases numbered 12, after V lost 6 bases and J lost 5 bases. In germline, CDR1 is ENHRY, CDR2 SYGVKD.

The chain carries TRBV3-1 and TRBJ2-2, with D maybe TRBD2 (5 bases). Germline V gene lookup returns CDR1 LGHDT and CDR2 YNNKEL (reference sequence). V lost 1 base and J 6 bases, leaving 9 bases between the germline ends. The CDR3 is 14 amino acids. CDR3: CASSQGRSAGELFF. The CDR3 DNA is TGTGCCAGCAGCCAAGGACGTAGCGCCGGGGAGCTGTTTTTT.

In this sample, this clonotype turned up a few times. The chain links TRBV11-1 to TRBJ2-1; 13 bases map to TRBD2. The CDR3 has 21 amino acids. CDR1 and CDR2 from the germline V gene are SGHAT and FQDESV (reference sequence). Unmatched junction bases numbered 23, after V lost 4 bases and J lost 8 bases. CDR3 DNA sequence: TGTGCCAGCAGCTCTCCCGTCGGACAGGGTGGACTAGCGGGAGCGGGGCATGAGCAGTTCTTC. Translated: CASSSPVGQGGLAGAGHEQFF.

This clonotype was picked up a small number of times. The rearrangement joins TRBV20-1 to TRBJ2-1, with 9 bases lining up with TRBD1. After removal of 4 bases from V and 4 bases from J, the junction contained 5 bases not matched to a gene. Germline V gene sequence: CDR1 DFQATT, CDR2 SNEGSKA (reference sequence). The CDR3 is made up of 14 amino acids. CDR3 region: CSAKGQGIYNEQFF. The CDR3 DNA reads as TGCAGTGCTAAGGGACAGGGCATTTACAATGAGCAGTTCTTC.

This clonotype was seen a handful of times. The chain carries TRBV6-7 and TRBJ2-1; 13 bases agree with TRBD2. TRBV6-7 is noted as an ORF with a role that remains uncertain. This CDR3 region has 16 residues. V trimming: 5 bases; J trimming: 2 bases; junction bases outside the gene matches: 3. The DNA for the CDR3 is TGTGCCAGCAGTACGGGACTAGCGGGGACCTACAATGAGCAGTTCTTC. Translating it yields CASSTGLAGTYNEQFF.

This clonotype has a handful of counts. The DNA for the CDR3 is TGTGCCACCAGGAACCCTTACGAGCAGTACGTC. Its protein is CATRNPYEQYV. The chain uses TRBV24-1 and TRBJ2-7; no reliable D call. Germline V lookup: CDR1 KGHDR, CDR2 SFDVKD. The CDR3 runs 11 residues. V lost 7 bases to trimming and J lost 4 bases, with 7 bases between them.

The J gene is TRBJ2-2, the V gene TRBV27, with 10 bases that match TRBD2. The junction had 5 bases not matched to a gene; V was cut back by 3 bases and J by 10 bases. Germline assignment: CDR1 MNHEY and CDR2 SMNVEV (reference sequence). The CDR3 totals 14 residues. This chain's CDR3 is CASSLDLAGVELFF. CDR3 coding DNA: TGTGCCAGCAGTTTGGATCTAGCGGGAGTGGAGCTGTTTTTT.

This clonotype appeared a few times. The J gene is TRBJ2-2, the V gene TRBV4-1, with 8 bases identical to TRBD1. CDR3 length equals 15 residues. Germline CDR1 is MGHRA and CDR2 is YSYEKL. Losses at the gene ends were 3 bases for V and 5 bases for J; bases not matched to a gene: 5. The CDR3 DNA follows: TGCGCCAGCAGCCAGATGGACAGGGAAACCGGGGAGCTGTTTTTT. Its translation: CASSQMDRETGELFF.

The V and J genes are TRBV12-3 or TRBV12-4 and TRBJ1-1, with D possibly being TRBD1 (6 bases). The CDR3 is 14 residues long. V was trimmed by 5 bases and J by 3 bases, leaving 13 bases between them. As DNA, the CDR3 is TGTGCCAGCAGTCTACAGGGCCGGCACACTGAAGCTTTCTTT. It specifies CASSLQGRHTEAFF.

V is TRBV20-1 and J is TRBJ2-4, with TRBD2 identical over 10 bases. The CDR3 length is 18 residues. Germline CDR1 and CDR2: DFQATT and SNEGSKA (reference sequence). J lost 0 bases, V lost 0 bases, and 8 bases had no gene match. CDR3 DNA sequence: TGCAGTGCTAGAGATTGGACTAGCGGTGAACTAGCCAAAAACATTCAGTACTTC. Protein product: CSARDWTSGELAKNIQYF.

As for this clonotype: At one end the junction does not follow the germline gene, possibly because of a read error. The chain carries TRBV11-3 and TRBJ2-1; 9 nucleotides align to TRBD2. Germline loops: CDR1 SGHNT, CDR2 YENEEA. The length of the CDR3 is 15 residues. CDR3 in DNA: TGTGCCAGCAGCTTAAGAACTAGCGGGTCCATTGAGCAGTCCTTC. The encoded protein is CASSLRTSGSIEQSF.

The chain links TRBV6-2 or TRBV6-3 to TRBJ1-5, with 9 bases lining up with TRBD1. The CDR3 extends over 19 amino acids. Germline CDR1 MNHEY, CDR2 SVGEGT. Trimming cost V 6 bases and J 1 base; bases outside gene matches: 16. The CDR3: CASSAFTGTGPLSNQPQHF. DNA for the CDR3: TGTGCCAGCAGCGCGTTTACCGGGACAGGGCCTTTGAGCAATCAGCCCCAGCATTTT.

The CDR3 DNA is TGCAGCGTTGAAAAGGCAGGGAATCCCCCGACCCAGCATTTT. This translates into CSVEKAGNPPTQHF. The chain combines TRBV29-1 with TRBJ1-5; D possibly corresponds to TRBD1 (5 bases). The length of the CDR3 is 14 residues. CDR1 SQVTM and CDR2 ANQGSEA come from the germline V gene. The germline V and J ends were trimmed by 2 bases and 11 bases, with 19 bases remaining between them.

This clonotype showed up many times. This chain connects TRBV11-3 to TRBJ2-1; D is uncertain. V lost 0 bases, J lost 3 bases, and 3 bases lay in between. Germline V gene data show CDR1 as SGHNT and CDR2 as YENEEA. The CDR3 spans 13 residues. The CDR3 spells CASSLDFYNEQFF. In DNA form, the CDR3 reads TGTGCCAGCAGCTTAGATTTCTACAATGAGCAGTTCTTC.

The gene calls are TRBV7-6 and TRBJ1-3; D gene uncertain. The V gene lost 5 bases and the J gene lost 2 bases, with 10 bases spanning the gap. Germline loops: CDR1 SGHVS, CDR2 FNYEAQ. The CDR3 contains 14 residues. The CDR3 DNA sequence: TGTGCCAGCAGCCGTAACCAAGCTGGAAACACCATATATTTT. It yields the protein CASSRNQAGNTIYF.

The chain links TRBV5-6 to TRBJ1-4; D is possibly TRBD1 (6 bases). Between the trimmed V and J ends, which lost 6 bases and 12 bases, there was a span of 15 bases. CDR3 length equals 12 residues. Per germline, CDR1 SGHDT and CDR2 YYEEEE. The CDR3 is CASNGRGAQLFF. CDR3 nucleotide sequence: TGTGCCAGCAACGGGAGGGGGGCTCAACTGTTTTTT.